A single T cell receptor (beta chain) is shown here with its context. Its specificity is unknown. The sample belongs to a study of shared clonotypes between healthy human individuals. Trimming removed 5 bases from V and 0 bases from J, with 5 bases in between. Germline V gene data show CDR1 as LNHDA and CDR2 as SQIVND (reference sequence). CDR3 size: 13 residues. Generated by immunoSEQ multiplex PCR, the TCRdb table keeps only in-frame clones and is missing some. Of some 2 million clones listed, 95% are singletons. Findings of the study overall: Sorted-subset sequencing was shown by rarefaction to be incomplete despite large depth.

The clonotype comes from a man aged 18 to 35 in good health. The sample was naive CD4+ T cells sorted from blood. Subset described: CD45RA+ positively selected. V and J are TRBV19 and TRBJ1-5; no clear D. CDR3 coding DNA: TGTGCCAGTAGTGACATTAGCAATCAGCCCCAGCATTTT. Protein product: CASSDISNQPQHF.